Following are 17 T cell receptor beta chains from one sample sequenced in a study of blood T cell repertoires in COVID-19. Generated by immunoSEQ multiplex PCR, the TCRdb table keeps only in-frame clones and is missing some. The sample consists of under 45,000 clones, roughly 80% of them appearing once. Sequenced input: peripheral blood. The source is a man aged 65-85 years with COVID-19, enrolled during active disease.

The V and J genes are TRBV28 and TRBJ1-4; D gene unclear. CDR1 and CDR2 (germline): MDHEN, SYDVKM. Between the trimmed V and J ends, which lost 8 bases and 4 bases, there was a span of 14 bases. The CDR3 consists of 14 residues. The CDR3 loop reads CASRYSTLNEKLFF. DNA of the CDR3: TGTGCCAGCCGGTACAGCACTCTTAATGAAAAACTGTTTTTT.

This chain connects TRBV5-1 to TRBJ1-1, with a possible D match to TRBD1 (6 bases). The V gene lost 0 bases and the J gene lost 3 bases, with 6 bases spanning the gap. In germline, CDR1 is SGHRS, CDR2 YFSETQ. The length of the CDR3 is 13 residues. The CDR3 DNA follows: TGCGCCAGCAGCTTGGCAGGGGACACTGAAGCTTTCTTT. This sequence encodes CASSLAGDTEAFF.

V is TRBV5-5 and J is TRBJ2-2; TRBD2 matches 11 bases. This CDR3 is 17 amino acids long. Germline-derived CDR1 and CDR2 are SGHKS and YYEKEE (reference sequence). With V trimmed by 1 base and J by 2 bases, 4 bases remained unmatched. The CDR3 DNA follows: TGTGCCAGCAGCTTGAAACTAGCGGGAGTAAACACCGGGGAGCTGTTTTTT. Its protein product is CASSLKLAGVNTGELFF.

The chain has TRBV7-9 and TRBJ1-1; no reliable D call. CDR1 is SEHNR, CDR2 FQNEAQ, per germline (reference sequence). This CDR3 comprises 12 residues. V dropped 5 bases and J dropped 9 bases, with 13 bases sitting between them. The CDR3 bases are TGTGCCAGCAGCCACAGCCAAGGAAAAGCTTTCTTT. Translation gives CASSHSQGKAFF.

This chain links TRBV12-3 or TRBV12-4 with TRBJ1-2, with D unresolved. The ends were cut back, 1 base at V and 4 bases at J, with 7 bases in the middle. This CDR3 contains 13 residues. Here the CDR3 DNA reads TGTGCCAGCAGTTTAGATCACACCTATGGCTACACCTTC. Its translation is CASSLDHTYGYTF.

V and J are TRBV5-4 and TRBJ1-2; D unresolved. The CDR3 spans 15 residues. Germline V lookup: CDR1 SGHNT, CDR2 YYREEE (reference sequence). The ends were cut back, 3 bases at V and 1 base at J, with 13 bases in the middle. The CDR3 spells CASSSPKLLNYGYTF. CDR3 coding DNA: TGTGCCAGCAGCTCGCCTAAGCTTCTTAACTATGGCTACACCTTC.

This chain links TRBV7-2 with TRBJ2-7; TRBD1 agrees at 8 bases. V lost 4 bases to trimming and J lost 6 bases; unmatched junction nucleotides: 11. This CDR3 is 15 amino acids long. Per the germline V gene, CDR1 is SGHTA and CDR2 is FQGNSA. CDR3 sequence: CASSSSNQGAREQYF. The CDR3 nucleotides read TGTGCCAGCAGCTCCTCAAATCAGGGGGCCCGCGAGCAGTACTTC.

This sequence joins TRBV10-3 and TRBJ1-2, with 9 positions matching TRBD1. CDR1 is ENHRY, CDR2 SYGVKD, per germline. The length of the CDR3 is 14 residues. The trim removed 8 bases at V and 4 bases at J, leaving 8 bases unmatched. The CDR3 sequence is CAIGRTGEAYGYTF. The CDR3 region has the DNA TGTGCCATCGGGCGGACAGGGGAGGCCTATGGCTACACCTTC.

This clone was counted only a few times. The V and J genes are TRBV6-5 and TRBJ2-1; 7 bases are a match to TRBD1. Germline CDR1 is MNHEY and CDR2 is SVGAGI. The CDR3 is made up of 15 amino acids. J lost 3 bases, V lost 0 bases, and 2 bases had no gene match. This CDR3 is CASSYSGTDYNEQFF. The CDR3 DNA reads as TGTGCCAGCAGTTACTCGGGGACAGACTACAATGAGCAGTTCTTC.

V usage is TRBV7-8 and J usage is TRBJ2-1; the match to TRBD2 covers 13 bases. The CDR3 totals 16 residues. Germline V gives CDR1 SGHVS, CDR2 FQNEAQ. After removal of 5 bases from V and 8 bases from J, the junction contained 9 bases not matched to a gene. This chain's CDR3 is CASSAGLAGVSYEQFF. CDR3 in DNA: TGTGCCAGCAGCGCCGGACTAGCGGGAGTAAGCTATGAGCAGTTCTTC.

The chain employs TRBV7-8 and TRBJ2-5, with 11 bases that match TRBD2. Germline V CDR1 and CDR2: SGHVS, FQNEAQ. The CDR3 has 17 amino acids. The V gene end was trimmed by 5 bases and the J gene end by 5 bases; junction bases not matched to a gene: 13. In DNA form, the CDR3 reads TGTGCCAGCAGCCCCCGGTCTAGCGGGGGGTTGGGGGAGACCCAGTACTTC. Its protein product is CASSPRSSGGLGETQYF.

CDR3 region: CASSQDAKLTDTQYF. The DNA of the CDR3 is TGTGCCAGCAGCCAAGACGCGAAACTCACAGATACGCAGTATTTT. The genes are TRBV3-1 (or the pseudogene TRBV3-2) and TRBJ2-3, with D unclear. V lost 0 bases, J lost 2 bases, and 9 bases lay in between. The germline V gene has CDR1 LGHDT and CDR2 YNNKEL (reference sequence). The CDR3 covers 15 residues.

The chain links TRBV6-4 to TRBJ2-7; 7 bases are a match to TRBD2. Trimming at V came to 2 bases and at J to 2 bases, leaving 6 bases not matched to a gene. CDR3 size: 15 residues. CDR1 and CDR2 from the germline V gene are MRHNA and SNTAGT. Written as DNA, the CDR3 is TGTGCCAGCAGTGACCTTACTAGCGACCCCTACGAGCAGTACTTC. It codes for CASSDLTSDPYEQYF.

The chain employs TRBV5-1 and TRBJ2-2; 9 bases are a match to TRBD2. The CDR3 has 18 residues. With 2 bases clipped from V and 1 base from J, the junction kept 9 bases outside the gene matches. Germline CDR1 and CDR2: SGHRS and YFSETQ. The CDR3 DNA reads TGCGCCAGCAGCTTAGGGCTCAGAGCGGGAGGGAACACCGGGGAGCTGTTTTTT. Amino acid sequence: CASSLGLRAGGNTGELFF.

The V and J genes are TRBV4-3 and TRBJ2-1, with 7 nucleotides matching TRBD2. The CDR3 runs 16 residues. CDR1 is LGHNA and CDR2 is YSLEER in the germline V gene. V shed 1 base, J shed 1 base, and the junction held 4 bases outside the gene matches. This CDR3 reads CASSQGLAESYNEQFF. The CDR3 DNA reads as TGCGCCAGCAGCCAAGGGCTAGCGGAGTCCTACAATGAGCAGTTCTTC.

The chain combines TRBV29-1 with TRBJ2-1, with TRBD2 identical over 9 bases. After removal of 4 bases from V and 5 bases from J, the junction contained 9 bases not matched to a gene. Germline lookup yields CDR1 SQVTM and CDR2 ANQGSEA. The CDR3 extends over 15 amino acids. Here the CDR3 reads CSVVLMGGRDNEQFF. The CDR3 DNA reads TGCAGCGTTGTCTTGATGGGCGGGAGGGACAATGAGCAGTTCTTC.

This clone came up a few times. The chain uses TRBV28 and TRBJ1-1, with 11 bases identical to TRBD1. Unmatched junction bases numbered 9, after V lost 5 bases and J lost 4 bases. The CDR3 totals 16 residues. Germline assignment: CDR1 MDHEN and CDR2 SYDVKM. The CDR3 sequence is CASSLPRTGGRTEAFF. The CDR3 DNA reads TGTGCCAGCAGTCTACCTCGGACAGGGGGCCGCACTGAAGCTTTCTTT.